This T cell receptor beta chain was captured in a study of blood T cell repertoires in COVID-19. Study-level information: Material from acute and convalescent COVID-19 was sourced from the United States, Italy and Spain. PBMCs, B-cell-depleted T cells, or T cells provided the cDNA or gDNA that made up the material.

Followed over time, Seattle patients had been enrolled while infection was active. Deletions cut 4 bases from V and 1 base from J, with 13 bases between. CDR3 length: 16 amino acids. Germline V gene lookup returns CDR1 SNHLY and CDR2 FYNNEI. The authors' processing: Reference gene primer amplification in the assay estimated nucleated cell counts. Data came from immunoSEQ multiplex PCR; TCRdb stores just in-frame clones and leaves some out. That table furnishes V, J and clone size, whereas the DNA furnished D and trimming. The table records around 210,000 clones, around nine tenths of them present only once.

The sequenced sample was peripheral blood. V gene TRBV2 combines with J gene TRBJ2-2; D might be TRBD1 (8 bases). This receptor was obtained from a man aged 50-60 years with COVID-19, enrolled during active disease. The CDR3 reads CASSGQGRENTGELFF. The CDR3 DNA is TGTGCCAGCAGTGGACAGGGGAGGGAGAACACCGGGGAGCTGTTTTTT. The full variable domain, its missing parts supplied by reference TRBV2 and TRBJ2-2, is EPEVTQTPSHQVTQMGQEVILRCVPISNHLYFYWYRQILGQKVEFLVSFYNNEISEKSEIFDDQFSVERPDGSNFTLKIRSTKLEDSAMYFCASSGQGRENTGELFFGEGSRLTVL.